Listed below are T cell receptor beta chains from one sample, sequenced in a study of shared clonotypes between healthy human individuals. TCRdb's copy holds only in-frame clones and misses some; the assay was immunoSEQ multiplex PCR. This sample has some 1.4 million clones, with over 95% found just once. Sequenced: naive CD4+ T cells sorted from blood. Receptor source: a man in his thirties or forties in good health. The CDR3 runs from the conserved cysteine through the conserved F or W. A D gene is named only where the DNA matches it firmly. Size is omitted from some rows. Given values are once, few, many or a class for expanded clones.

CDR3nt	CDR3aa	abundance	len	d_gene	v_gene	j_gene
TGTGCCAGCAATCCGGGGGCCGGGGAGCTGTTTTTT	CASNPGAGELFF	once	12	-	TRBV6-5	TRBJ2-2
TGCAGCGTTGCCTCCGCGGGTCAGTTCTTC	CSVASAGQFF	-	10	-	TRBV29-1	TRBJ2-1
TGTGCCGGAAAAACGACTAGCGGGATCTACGAGCAGTACTTC	CAGKTTSGIYEQYF	once	14	TRBD2	TRBV30	TRBJ2-7
TGTGCCTGGAGGGTTTCGAGGGGTGGCTACACCTTC	CAWRVSRGGYTF	-	12	-	TRBV30	TRBJ1-2
TGTGCCATCAGTGAGTCGACAGGGAAAAGCAACTCTACGAACACCGGGGAGCTGTTTTTT	CAISESTGKSNSTNTGELFF	-	20	TRBD1	TRBV10-3	TRBJ2-2
TGTGCCAGCACCACCCAGTCTGGGGTTGGAAACACCATATATTTT	CASTTQSGVGNTIYF	-	15	-	TRBV5-6	TRBJ1-3
TGTGCCAGCTCGTCACTAGCGGATTACAATGAGCAGTTCTTC	CASSSLADYNEQFF	-	14	TRBD2	TRBV6-1	TRBJ2-1
TGTGCCAGCAGCTTAGACAGGGCAGGTGGAAACACCATATATTTT	CASSLDRAGGNTIYF	-	15	-	TRBV7-8	TRBJ1-3
TGTGCCAGCAAGCGGGACAGCGATTCCTACGAGCAGTACTTC	CASKRDSDSYEQYF	-	14	-	TRBV6-1	TRBJ2-7
TGTGCCAGCAGGGCGGTTTATAGCAATCAGCCCCAGCATTTT	CASRAVYSNQPQHF	-	14	-	TRBV5-5	TRBJ1-5
TGTGCCAGAAGCGAAGCACCGGGGGGAGAGACCCAGTACTTC	CARSEAPGGETQYF	-	14	TRBD2	TRBV5-3	TRBJ2-5
TGTGCCAGTAGTAGAGGACAGCTCTATGGCTACACCTTC	CASSRGQLYGYTF	once	13	-	TRBV19	TRBJ1-2
TGTGCCACCAAGAGGAAGCAGTATGAAGCTTTCTTT	CATKRKQYEAFF	-	12	-	TRBV7-2	TRBJ1-1
TGTGCCAGCCCCCGAGGTACAGGCACCTCCTACGAGCAGTACTTC	CASPRGTGTSYEQYF	-	15	-	TRBV6-1	TRBJ2-7
TGTGCCAGCAGCCAAGCCGACCAGGGCTTTTTAACTGAAGCTTTCTTT	CASSQADQGFLTEAFF	-	16	-	TRBV4-2	TRBJ1-1
TGTGCCAGCAGCCTCCTACCCCCCTGGTCGGGAGGCCGCTCCTACGAGCAGTACTTC	CASSLLPPWSGGRSYEQYF	-	19	TRBD2	TRBV5-5	TRBJ2-7
TGTGCCAGCAGCTTGGGTGCCGATCAGCCCCAGCATTTT	CASSLGADQPQHF	-	13	-	TRBV5-4	TRBJ1-5
TGTGCCAGCAGCGACGGACAGGGAGACGACGAGCAGTACTTC	CASSDGQGDDEQYF	-	14	TRBD1	TRBV5-4	TRBJ2-7
TGTGCCAGCATCAGAAGGGGGACTGCGGGGAACACTGAAGCTTTCTTT	CASIRRGTAGNTEAFF	once	16	-	TRBV14	TRBJ1-1
TGCGCCAGCAGCTGGACAGGGGTAGATCAGCCCCAGCATTTT	CASSWTGVDQPQHF	-	14	TRBD1	TRBV10-2	TRBJ1-5
TGTGCCAGCAGATTGGGCACCCAAGAGACCCAGTACTTC	CASRLGTQETQYF	-	13	-	TRBV28	TRBJ2-5
TGTGCCAGCAGTTCGACAGGGTACACTGAAGCTTTCTTT	CASSSTGYTEAFF	-	13	TRBD1	TRBV7-2	TRBJ1-1
TGTGCCAGCAGCTTGCAGGGCGCCCTAGCCAAAAACATTCAGTACTTC	CASSLQGALAKNIQYF	-	16	-	TRBV5-4	TRBJ2-4
TGTGCCAGCAGCCTGATTGGAGGCGGCACCGGGGAGCTGTTTTTT	CASSLIGGGTGELFF	-	15	-	TRBV7-6	TRBJ2-2
TGTGCCAGCAGCGTGCAAGGCAATGAGCAGTTCTTC	CASSVQGNEQFF	-	12	-	TRBV9	TRBJ2-1